A single sample is the source of the 24 T cell receptor beta chains below, sequenced in a study of blood T cell repertoires in COVID-19. Assay: immunoSEQ multiplex PCR; the TCRdb copy retains only in-frame clones and omits some. There are about 210,000 clones in the sample; about 80% occur only once, and 7.8% lies in the top ten. Specimen: peripheral blood. The source of these receptors is a woman older than 75 with COVID-19, enrolled during active disease.

The V and J genes are TRBV10-3 and TRBJ1-2; 7 bases match TRBD1. The trim removed 8 bases at V and 6 bases at J, leaving 3 bases unmatched. This CDR3 region has 11 residues. The V gene's germline CDR1 is ENHRY and CDR2 SYGVKD. CDR3 nucleotides: TGTGCCATCGGCACAGGGGATGGCTACACCTTC. Its protein is CAIGTGDGYTF.

CDR3 in amino acids: CASSVDRALNYGYTF. The CDR3, as DNA: TGTGCCAGCAGCGTGGACAGGGCCTTAAACTATGGCTACACCTTC. The chain joins TRBV9 to TRBJ1-2; 8 nucleotides agree with TRBD1. Germline CDR1 reads SGDLS; CDR2 reads YYNGEE. The CDR3 length is 15 residues. Trimming cost V 2 bases and J 2 bases; bases outside gene matches: 5.

The rearrangement links TRBV3-1 (or the pseudogene TRBV3-2) to TRBJ2-1; D ambiguous. The germline gives CDR1 LGHDT, CDR2 YNNKEL (reference sequence). CDR3 length: 15 amino acids. V lost 2 bases and J 0 bases, leaving 8 bases between the germline ends. The CDR3 reads CASSQTPSSYNEQFF. The CDR3, as DNA: TGTGCCAGCAGCCAAACACCTAGCTCCTACAATGAGCAGTTCTTC.

The chain recombines TRBV5-1 with TRBJ2-3; the match to TRBD2 covers 9 bases. V shed 5 bases and J 6 bases; nucleotides not matched to a gene: 25. The CDR3 is 20 residues long. Germline CDR1 and CDR2: SGHRS and YFSETQ. The CDR3 sequence is CASSPFPSIAGAPRRDTQYF. For the CDR3, the DNA is TGCGCCAGCAGTCCCTTTCCAAGTATAGCGGGAGCCCCGAGGCGCGATACGCAGTATTTT. Full variable domain (outside the CDR3, taken from reference TRBV5-1 and TRBJ2-3): KAGVTQTPRYLIKTRGQQVTLSCSPISGHRSVSWYQQTPGQGLQFLFEYFSETQRNKGNFPGRFSGRQFSNSRSEMNVSTLELGDSALYLCASSPFPSIAGAPRRDTQYFGPGTRLTVL.

The gene calls are TRBV2 and TRBJ2-3, with D unresolved. The CDR3 length is 13 residues. The V and J ends lost 8 bases and 4 bases respectively, with 13 bases between them. The V gene's germline CDR1 is SNHLY and CDR2 FYNNEI. In nucleotides, the CDR3 is TGTGCCAGCGGCCCAGACGGAGCAGATACGCAGTATTTT. Its translation: CASGPDGADTQYF. The full variable domain, rest sourced from reference TRBV2 and TRBJ2-3, is EPEVTQTPSHQVTQMGQEVILRCVPISNHLYFYWYRQILGQKVEFLVSFYNNEISEKSEIFDDQFSVERPDGSNFTLKIRSTKLEDSAMYFCASGPDGADTQYFGPGTRLTVL.

The V call is TRBV12-3 or TRBV12-4, the J call TRBJ1-1; maybe TRBD1 (5 bases). Trimming removed 3 bases at V and 9 bases at J, with 11 bases between. This CDR3 spans 12 amino acids. Written as DNA, the CDR3 is TGTGCCAGCAGTTTCCCGCAGGGCAAAGCTTTCTTT. Translated: CASSFPQGKAFF.

The J gene is TRBJ2-3, the V gene TRBV18; 8 nucleotides match TRBD2. Germline CDR1 KGHSH, CDR2 LQKENI. This CDR3 contains 16 residues. The V segment lost 3 bases and the J segment 4 bases; nucleotides outside the gene matches: 9. The CDR3 loop reads CASSPSGGGGSDTQYF. The DNA of the CDR3 is TGTGCCAGCTCACCCAGCGGCGGCGGGGGGTCAGATACGCAGTATTTT.

The J gene is TRBJ1-1, the V gene TRBV29-1, with 11 bases matching TRBD1. CDR3 size: 16 residues. V lost 8 bases to trimming and J lost 4 bases; unmatched junction nucleotides: 15. The germline CDR1 and CDR2 sequences are SQVTM and ANQGSEA. The CDR3 reads CSNQRRTGGLSTEAFF. Written as DNA, the CDR3 is TGCAGCAACCAAAGGAGGACAGGGGGCTTGAGCACTGAAGCTTTCTTT.

The V and J genes are TRBV6-6 and TRBJ2-7; D not certain. V gave up 5 bases and J gave up 5 bases, with 10 bases separating them. Germline V gene data show CDR1 as MNHNY and CDR2 as SVGAGI (reference sequence). This CDR3 contains 12 residues. The CDR3 sequence: CASSPRSNEQYF. In nucleotides, the CDR3 is TGTGCCAGCAGTCCCAGGTCCAACGAGCAGTACTTC.

This chain joins TRBV20-1 and TRBJ1-1, with 7 bases fitting TRBD1. V shed 5 bases, J shed 6 bases, and the junction held 3 bases outside the gene matches. The CDR3 consists of 11 residues. Germline V gene lookup returns CDR1 DFQATT and CDR2 SNEGSKA (reference sequence). DNA of the CDR3: TGCAGTGCTGTACAGGGGCCTGAAGCTTTCTTT. Its protein product is CSAVQGPEAFF.

This sequence joins TRBV3-1 (or the pseudogene TRBV3-2) and TRBJ2-3, with 14 bases fitting TRBD2. This CDR3 is built from 18 residues. Germline CDR1 is LGHDT and CDR2 is YNNKEL (reference sequence). After removal of 5 bases from V and 1 base from J, the junction contained 8 bases not matched to a gene. The CDR3 here is CASSFGTSGSLGTDTQYF. The CDR3, as DNA: TGTGCCAGCAGCTTTGGGACTAGCGGGAGCCTGGGCACAGATACGCAGTATTTT.

The CDR3 region is CASADRQDYGYTF. CDR3 coding DNA: TGTGCCAGCGCCGACCGACAGGACTATGGCTACACCTTC. The chain joins TRBV19 to TRBJ1-2; D is perhaps TRBD1 (6 bases). This CDR3 is 13 amino acids long. The V end lost 9 bases, the J end lost 3 bases, and 14 bases lay between the germline ends. Germline CDR1 and CDR2: LNHDA and SQIVND (reference sequence). Supplemented by reference TRBV19 and TRBJ1-2, the full variable domain reads DGGITQSPKYLFRKEGQNVTLSCEQNLNHDAMYWYRQDPGQGLRLIYYSQIVNDFQKGDIAEGYSVSREKKESFPLTVTSAQKNPTAFYLCASADRQDYGYTFGSGTRLTVV.

This clone occurred a few times. V gene TRBV6-2 or TRBV6-3 combines with J gene TRBJ1-5, with TRBD1 matching over 7 bases. The CDR3 covers 15 residues. CDR1 and CDR2 (germline): MNHEY, SVGEGT. V shed 5 bases, J shed 0 bases, and the junction held 4 bases outside the gene matches. CDR3 sequence (DNA): TGTGCCAGCAGTATCAGGGGGACTAGCAATCAGCCCCAGCATTTT. Its protein is CASSIRGTSNQPQHF.

This clone is a singleton in its sample. The chain employs TRBV9 and TRBJ1-3; D might be TRBD1 (5 bases). The CDR3 covers 14 residues. Germline-derived CDR1 and CDR2 are SGDLS and YYNGEE. Trimming removed 6 bases from V and 4 bases from J, with 14 bases in between. CDR3 nucleotide sequence: TGTGCCAGCACTCAGGGCAGAGCAGGAAACACCATATATTTT. It specifies CASTQGRAGNTIYF. The full variable domain, with the rest looked up from reference TRBV9 and TRBJ1-3, is DSGVTQTPKHLITATGQRVTLRCSPRSGDLSVYWYQQSLDQGLQFLIQYYNGEERAKGNILERFSAQQFPDLHSELNLSSLELGDSALYFCASTQGRAGNTIYFGEGSWLTVV.

This clone was picked up one time. The chain combines TRBV4-1 with TRBJ2-7; D remains unclear. In germline, CDR1 is MGHRA, CDR2 YSYEKL. This CDR3 spans 13 amino acids. Trimming cost V 0 bases and J 6 bases, with 9 bases left between them. The CDR3 reads CASSQEVASEQYF. CDR3 DNA: TGCGCCAGCAGCCAAGAGGTGGCTTCCGAGCAGTACTTC.

This clone is a singleton in its sample. The J gene is TRBJ1-5, the V gene TRBV7-8, with TRBD1 matching 7 bases. CDR3 length: 14 amino acids. With 7 bases clipped from V and 3 bases from J, the junction kept 6 bases outside the gene matches. CDR1 is SGHVS, CDR2 FQNEAQ, per germline. CDR3 bases: TGTGCCAGCACCGCCGGGACAGTCAATCAGCCCCAGCATTTT. Translation gives CASTAGTVNQPQHF.

This chain connects TRBV5-1 to TRBJ2-3; 10 bases are shared with TRBD2. Germline V gives CDR1 SGHRS, CDR2 YFSETQ. This CDR3 contains 15 residues. V was clipped by 2 bases and J by 2 bases; unmatched bases: 2. CDR3 nucleotide sequence: TGCGCCAGCAGCTTCAGCGGGGGGGCCACAGATACGCAGTATTTT. Amino acid sequence: CASSFSGGATDTQYF. Supplemented by reference TRBV5-1 and TRBJ2-3, the full variable domain reads KAGVTQTPRYLIKTRGQQVTLSCSPISGHRSVSWYQQTPGQGLQFLFEYFSETQRNKGNFPGRFSGRQFSNSRSEMNVSTLELGDSALYLCASSFSGGATDTQYFGPGTRLTVL.

This chain connects TRBV13 to TRBJ2-2; D perhaps matches TRBD1 (7 bases). This CDR3 is built from 12 residues. From germline, CDR1 is PRHDT and CDR2 FYEKMQ (reference sequence). V lost 8 bases to trimming and J lost 6 bases, with 10 bases between them. CDR3 protein: CASQGGPGELFF. The CDR3 DNA sequence: TGTGCCAGCCAGGGGGGCCCCGGGGAGCTGTTTTTT. The complete variable domain, with remaining parts taken from reference TRBV13 and TRBJ2-2, reads AAGVIQSPRHLIKEKRETATLKCYPIPRHDTVYWYQQGPGQDPQFLISFYEKMQSDKGSIPDRFSAQQFSDYHSELNMSSLELGDSALYFCASQGGPGELFFGEGSRLTVL.

In its sample, this clone was seen once. The genes are TRBV15 and TRBJ1-3; TRBD1 agrees at 7 bases. The V gene end was trimmed by 2 bases and the J gene end by 2 bases; junction bases not matched to a gene: 3. This CDR3 comprises 15 residues. From germline, CDR1 is LNHNV and CDR2 YYDKDF (reference sequence). The CDR3, as DNA: TGTGCCACCAGCAGAAAGACAGGGACTGGAAACACCATATATTTT. This codes for CATSRKTGTGNTIYF.

As concerns this clone: Other nucleotide sequences in the sample specify the same CDR3. V usage is TRBV19 and J usage is TRBJ1-2, with TRBD1 identical over 9 bases. Germline loops: CDR1 LNHDA, CDR2 SQIVND (reference sequence). The CDR3 has 15 amino acids. The V and J ends lost 3 bases and 0 bases, in that order; junction bases with no gene match: 2. The CDR3 DNA follows: TGTGCCAGTAGTATCGGGACAGGGCCTAACTATGGCTACACCTTC. It codes for CASSIGTGPNYGYTF.

This chain links TRBV5-4 with TRBJ1-1, with 8 positions matching TRBD1. The CDR3 contains 15 residues. V was pared by 0 bases and J by 3 bases, with 4 bases of the junction left unmatched. The germline V gene has CDR1 SGHNT and CDR2 YYREEE (reference sequence). CDR3 region: CASSLDRGRDTEAFF. CDR3 nucleotide sequence: TGTGCCAGCAGCTTGGACAGGGGGAGGGACACTGAAGCTTTCTTT.

V gene TRBV6-5 combines with J gene TRBJ1-5, with a tentative D call TRBD1 (5 bases). Per germline, CDR1 MNHEY and CDR2 SVGAGI. V was cut by 6 bases and J by 0 bases, with 12 bases left in between. The CDR3 totals 15 residues. In DNA form, the CDR3 reads TGTGCCAGCAGCCGCGGGACGTTTAGCAATCAGCCCCAGCATTTT. Its protein is CASSRGTFSNQPQHF.

The J gene is TRBJ1-2, the V gene TRBV11-1, with 7 bases aligning to TRBD1. V lost 3 bases, J lost 3 bases, and 10 bases stayed unmatched. Germline values: CDR1 SGHAT, CDR2 FQDESV (reference sequence). This CDR3 is built from 16 residues. The CDR3 DNA follows: TGTGCCAGCAGCTTCCGTCAGGGGGGAATGGACTATGGCTACACCTTC. The encoded protein is CASSFRQGGMDYGYTF.

The V and J genes are TRBV2 and TRBJ2-2, with D possibly TRBD2 on 6 matching bases. The CDR3 runs 15 residues. Trimming took 3 bases from V and 5 from J, leaving 13 bases between them. The germline V gene encodes CDR1 SNHLY and CDR2 FYNNEI. As DNA, the CDR3 is TGTGCCAGCAGTGAGTGGACCAGCGGGACCGGGGAGCTGTTTTTT. Amino acids: CASSEWTSGTGELFF.